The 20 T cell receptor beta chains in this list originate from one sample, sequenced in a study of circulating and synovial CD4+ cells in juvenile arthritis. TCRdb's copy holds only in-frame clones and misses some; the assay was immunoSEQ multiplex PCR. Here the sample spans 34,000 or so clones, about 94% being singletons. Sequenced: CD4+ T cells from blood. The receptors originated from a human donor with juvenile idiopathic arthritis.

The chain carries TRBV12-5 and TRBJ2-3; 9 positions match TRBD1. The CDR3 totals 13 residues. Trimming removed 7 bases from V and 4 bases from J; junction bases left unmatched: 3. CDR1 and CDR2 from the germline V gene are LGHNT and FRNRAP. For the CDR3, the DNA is TGTGCTAGTGCCAGGACAGGGGCAGATACGCAGTATTTT. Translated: CASARTGADTQYF.

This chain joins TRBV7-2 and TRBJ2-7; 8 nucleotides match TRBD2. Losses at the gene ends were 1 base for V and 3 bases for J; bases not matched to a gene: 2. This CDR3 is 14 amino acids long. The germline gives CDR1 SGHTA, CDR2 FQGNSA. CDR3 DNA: TGTGCCAGCAGCTTAGGACTAGCGAGCTACGAGCAGTACTTC. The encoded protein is CASSLGLASYEQYF.

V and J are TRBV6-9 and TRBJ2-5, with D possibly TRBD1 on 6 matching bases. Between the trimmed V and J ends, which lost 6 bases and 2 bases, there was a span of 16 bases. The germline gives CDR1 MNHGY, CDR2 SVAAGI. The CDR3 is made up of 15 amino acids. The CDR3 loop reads CASSLSGTFQETQYF. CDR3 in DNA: TGTGCCAGCAGCCTCTCCGGGACATTTCAAGAGACCCAGTACTTC.

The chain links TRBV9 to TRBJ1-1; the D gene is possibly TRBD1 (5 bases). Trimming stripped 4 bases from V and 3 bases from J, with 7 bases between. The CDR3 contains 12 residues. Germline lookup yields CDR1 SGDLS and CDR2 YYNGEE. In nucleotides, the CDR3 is TGTGCCAGCAGCCGGGGGGACACTGAAGCTTTCTTT. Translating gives CASSRGDTEAFF.

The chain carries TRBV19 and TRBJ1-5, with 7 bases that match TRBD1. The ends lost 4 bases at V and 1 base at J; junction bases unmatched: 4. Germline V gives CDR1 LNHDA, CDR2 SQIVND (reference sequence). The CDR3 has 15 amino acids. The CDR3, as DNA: TGTGCCAGTAGTAAGAGGGGGCCGAGCAATCAGCCCCAGCATTTT. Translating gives CASSKRGPSNQPQHF.

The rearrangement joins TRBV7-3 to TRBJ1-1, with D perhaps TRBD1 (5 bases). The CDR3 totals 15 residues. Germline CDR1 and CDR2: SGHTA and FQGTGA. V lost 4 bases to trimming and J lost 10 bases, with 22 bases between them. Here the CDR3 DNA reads TGTGCCAGCAGCTCATATCCCGGGGGGTCCGGGACAGCTTTCTTT. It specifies CASSSYPGGSGTAFF.

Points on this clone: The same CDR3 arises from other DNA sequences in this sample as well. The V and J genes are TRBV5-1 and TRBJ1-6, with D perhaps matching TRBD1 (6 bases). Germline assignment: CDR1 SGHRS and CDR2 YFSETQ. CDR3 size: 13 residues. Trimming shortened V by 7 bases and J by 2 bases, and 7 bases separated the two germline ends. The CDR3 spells CASRQAYNSPLHF. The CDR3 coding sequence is TGCGCCAGCCGACAGGCCTATAATTCACCCCTCCACTTT.

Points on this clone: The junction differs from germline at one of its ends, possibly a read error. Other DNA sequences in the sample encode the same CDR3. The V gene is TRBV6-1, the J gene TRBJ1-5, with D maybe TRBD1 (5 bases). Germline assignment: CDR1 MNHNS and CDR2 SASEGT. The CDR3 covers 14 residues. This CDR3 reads CASSEGQGNQPQHF. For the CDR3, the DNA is TGCGCCAGCAGTGAAGGACAAGGCAATCAGCCCCAGCATTTT.

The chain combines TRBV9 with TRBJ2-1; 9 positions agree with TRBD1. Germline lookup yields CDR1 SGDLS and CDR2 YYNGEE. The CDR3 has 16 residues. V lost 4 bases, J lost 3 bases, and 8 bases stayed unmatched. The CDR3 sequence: CASSPRGQGLYNEQFF. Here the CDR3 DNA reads TGTGCCAGCAGCCCCCGGGGACAGGGCCTCTACAATGAGCAGTTCTTC.

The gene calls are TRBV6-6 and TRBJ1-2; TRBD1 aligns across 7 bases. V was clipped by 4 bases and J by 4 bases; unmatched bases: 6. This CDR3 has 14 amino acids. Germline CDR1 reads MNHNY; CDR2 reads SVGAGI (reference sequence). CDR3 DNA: TGTGCCAGCAGTTCCCTACAGGGGACCTATGGCTACACCTTC. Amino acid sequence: CASSSLQGTYGYTF.

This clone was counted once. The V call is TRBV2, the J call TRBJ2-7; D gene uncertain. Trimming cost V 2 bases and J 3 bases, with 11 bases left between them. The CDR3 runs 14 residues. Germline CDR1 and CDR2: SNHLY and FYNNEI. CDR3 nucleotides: TGTGCCAGCAGTGAAAGTTTGGCCGTCTACGAGCAGTACTTC. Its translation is CASSESLAVYEQYF.

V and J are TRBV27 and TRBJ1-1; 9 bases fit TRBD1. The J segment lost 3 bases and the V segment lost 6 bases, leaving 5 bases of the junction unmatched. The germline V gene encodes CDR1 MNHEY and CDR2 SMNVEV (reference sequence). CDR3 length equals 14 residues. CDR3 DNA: TGTGCCAGCAGCCAGCGGGACAGGGACACTGAAGCTTTCTTT. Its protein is CASSQRDRDTEAFF.

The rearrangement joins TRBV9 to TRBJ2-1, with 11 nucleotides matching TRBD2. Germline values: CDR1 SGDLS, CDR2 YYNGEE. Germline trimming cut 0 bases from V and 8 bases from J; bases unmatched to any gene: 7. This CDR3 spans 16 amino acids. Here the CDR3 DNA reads TGTGCCAGCAGCGTAGGTAGCGGGGGGGCTGGGTATGAGCAGTTCTTC. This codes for CASSVGSGGAGYEQFF.

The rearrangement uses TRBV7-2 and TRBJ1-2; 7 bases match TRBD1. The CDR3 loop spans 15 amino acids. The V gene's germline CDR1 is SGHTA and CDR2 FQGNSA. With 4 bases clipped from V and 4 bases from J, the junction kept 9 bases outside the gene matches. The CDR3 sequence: CASSSSQGTVYGYTF. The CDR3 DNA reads TGTGCCAGCAGCTCTTCCCAGGGGACAGTCTATGGCTACACCTTC.

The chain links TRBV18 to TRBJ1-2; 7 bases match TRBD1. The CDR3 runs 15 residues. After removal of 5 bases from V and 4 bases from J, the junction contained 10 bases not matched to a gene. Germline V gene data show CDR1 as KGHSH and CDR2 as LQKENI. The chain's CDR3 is CASSTGTDLSYGYTF. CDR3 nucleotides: TGTGCCAGCTCAACCGGGACAGATCTCTCCTATGGCTACACCTTC.

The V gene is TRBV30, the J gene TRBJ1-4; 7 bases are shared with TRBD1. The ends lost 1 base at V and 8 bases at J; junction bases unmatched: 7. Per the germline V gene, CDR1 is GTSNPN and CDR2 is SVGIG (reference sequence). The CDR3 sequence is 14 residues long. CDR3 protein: CAWSAGTDVEKLFF. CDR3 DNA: TGTGCCTGGAGTGCCGGGACAGATGTAGAAAAACTGTTTTTT.

The CDR3 DNA is TGCGCCAGCAGCCAAGGAGGGGGGGGGAACTATGGCTACACCTTC. Its protein product is CASSQGGGGNYGYTF. The chain employs TRBV4-3 and TRBJ1-2, with a tentative D call TRBD1 (6 bases). This CDR3 is 15 amino acids long. V was pared by 1 base and J by 2 bases, with 11 bases between. Germline assignment: CDR1 LGHNA and CDR2 YSLEER.

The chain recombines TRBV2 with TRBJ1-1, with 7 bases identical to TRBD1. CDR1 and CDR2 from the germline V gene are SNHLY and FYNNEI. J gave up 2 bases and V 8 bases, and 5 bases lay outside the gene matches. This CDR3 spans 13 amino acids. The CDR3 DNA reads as TGTGCCAGCCAAGGGACAGCCAACACTGAAGCTTTCTTT. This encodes CASQGTANTEAFF.

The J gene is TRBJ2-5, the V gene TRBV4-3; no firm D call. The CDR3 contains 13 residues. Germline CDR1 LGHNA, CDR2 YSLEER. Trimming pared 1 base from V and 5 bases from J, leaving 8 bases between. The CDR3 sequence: CASSQALRETQYF. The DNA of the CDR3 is TGCGCCAGCAGCCAAGCGCTGCGGGAGACCCAGTACTTC.

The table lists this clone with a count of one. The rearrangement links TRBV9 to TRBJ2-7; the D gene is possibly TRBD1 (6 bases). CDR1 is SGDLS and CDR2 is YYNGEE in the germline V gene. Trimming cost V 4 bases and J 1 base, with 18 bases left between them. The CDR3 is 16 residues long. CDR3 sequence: CASSPQVQGLSYEQYF. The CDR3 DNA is TGTGCCAGCAGCCCCCAAGTACAGGGTCTTTCCTACGAGCAGTACTTC.